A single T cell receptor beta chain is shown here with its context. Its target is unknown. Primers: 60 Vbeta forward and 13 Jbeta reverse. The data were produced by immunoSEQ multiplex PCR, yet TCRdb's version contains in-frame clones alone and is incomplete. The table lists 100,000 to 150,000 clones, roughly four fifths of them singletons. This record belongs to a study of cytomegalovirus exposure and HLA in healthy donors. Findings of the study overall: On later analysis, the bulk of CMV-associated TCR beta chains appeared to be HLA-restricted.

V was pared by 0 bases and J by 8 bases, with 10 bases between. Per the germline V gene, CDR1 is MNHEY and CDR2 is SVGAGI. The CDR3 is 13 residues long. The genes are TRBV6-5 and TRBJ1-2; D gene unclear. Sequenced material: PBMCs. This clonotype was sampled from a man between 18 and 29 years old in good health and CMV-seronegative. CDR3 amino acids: CASSYSRGMGYTF. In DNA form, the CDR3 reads TGTGCCAGCAGTTACTCGAGAGGAATGGGCTACACCTTC.